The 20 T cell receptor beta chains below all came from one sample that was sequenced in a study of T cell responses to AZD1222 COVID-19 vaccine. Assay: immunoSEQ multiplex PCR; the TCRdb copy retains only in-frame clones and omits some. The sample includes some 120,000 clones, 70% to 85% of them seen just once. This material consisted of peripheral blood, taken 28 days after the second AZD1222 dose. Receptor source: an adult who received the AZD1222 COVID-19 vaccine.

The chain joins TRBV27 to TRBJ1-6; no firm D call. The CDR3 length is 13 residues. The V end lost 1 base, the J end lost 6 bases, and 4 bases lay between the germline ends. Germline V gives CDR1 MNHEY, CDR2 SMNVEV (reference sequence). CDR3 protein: CASSLLANSPLHF. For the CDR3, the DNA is TGTGCCAGCAGTTTATTAGCTAATTCACCCCTCCACTTT.

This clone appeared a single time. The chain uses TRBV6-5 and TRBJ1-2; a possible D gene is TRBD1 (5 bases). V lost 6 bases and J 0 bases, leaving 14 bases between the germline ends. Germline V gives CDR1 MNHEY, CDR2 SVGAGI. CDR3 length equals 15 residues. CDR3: CASRDPLGANYGYTF. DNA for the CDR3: TGTGCCAGCAGGGACCCGCTGGGGGCTAACTATGGCTACACCTTC.

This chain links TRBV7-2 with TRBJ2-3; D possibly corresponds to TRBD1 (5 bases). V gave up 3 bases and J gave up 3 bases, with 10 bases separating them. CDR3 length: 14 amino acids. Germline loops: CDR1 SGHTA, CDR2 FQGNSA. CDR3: CASSFRKGTDTQYF. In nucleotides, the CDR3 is TGTGCCAGCAGCTTCAGAAAGGGGACAGATACGCAGTATTTT.

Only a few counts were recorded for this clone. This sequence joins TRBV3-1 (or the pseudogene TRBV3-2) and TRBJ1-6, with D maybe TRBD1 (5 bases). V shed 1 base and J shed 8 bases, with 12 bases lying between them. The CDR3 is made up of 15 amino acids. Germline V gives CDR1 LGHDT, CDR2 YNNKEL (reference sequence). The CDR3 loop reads CASSQVPGWDSPLHF. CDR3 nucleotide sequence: TGTGCCAGCAGCCAAGTTCCAGGGTGGGATTCACCCCTCCACTTT.

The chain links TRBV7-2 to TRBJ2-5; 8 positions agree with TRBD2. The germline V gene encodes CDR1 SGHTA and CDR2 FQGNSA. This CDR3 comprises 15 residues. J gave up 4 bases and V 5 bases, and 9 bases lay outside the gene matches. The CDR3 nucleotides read TGTGCCAGCAGCCCCAAAGCGGGGGTGCGAGAGACCCAGTACTTC. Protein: CASSPKAGVRETQYF. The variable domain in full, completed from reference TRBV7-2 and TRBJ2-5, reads GAGVSQSPSNKVTEKGKDVELRCDPISGHTALYWYRQSLGQGLEFLIYFQGNSAPDKSGLPSDRFSAERTGGSVSTLTIQRTQQEDSAVYLCASSPKAGVRETQYFGPGTRLLVL.

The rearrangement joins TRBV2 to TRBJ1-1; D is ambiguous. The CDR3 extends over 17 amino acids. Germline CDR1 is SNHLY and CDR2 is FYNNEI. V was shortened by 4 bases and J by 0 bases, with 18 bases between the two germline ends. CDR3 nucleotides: TGTGCCAGCAGTGGAAGGTCCGGGTCGACCATGAACACTGAAGCTTTCTTT. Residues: CASSGRSGSTMNTEAFF.

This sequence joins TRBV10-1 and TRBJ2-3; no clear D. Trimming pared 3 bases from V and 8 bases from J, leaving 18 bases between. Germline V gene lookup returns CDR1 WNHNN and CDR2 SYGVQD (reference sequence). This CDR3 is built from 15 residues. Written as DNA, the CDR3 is TGCGCCAGCAGTGATTTTGACACATCAGCTGGTACGCAGTATTTT. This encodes CASSDFDTSAGTQYF.

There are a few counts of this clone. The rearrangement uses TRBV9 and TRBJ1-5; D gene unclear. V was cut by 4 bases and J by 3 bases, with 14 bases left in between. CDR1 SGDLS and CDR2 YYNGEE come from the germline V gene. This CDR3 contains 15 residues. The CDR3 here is CASSPQAGYNQPQHF. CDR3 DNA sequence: TGTGCCAGCAGCCCCCAAGCGGGTTACAATCAGCCCCAGCATTTT.

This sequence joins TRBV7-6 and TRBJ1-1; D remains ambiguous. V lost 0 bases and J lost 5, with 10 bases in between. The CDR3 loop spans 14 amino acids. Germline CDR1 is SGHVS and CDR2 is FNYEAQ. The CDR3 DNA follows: TGTGCCAGCAGCTTAGCCGGTCTGGGAACTGAAGCTTTCTTT. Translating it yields CASSLAGLGTEAFF.

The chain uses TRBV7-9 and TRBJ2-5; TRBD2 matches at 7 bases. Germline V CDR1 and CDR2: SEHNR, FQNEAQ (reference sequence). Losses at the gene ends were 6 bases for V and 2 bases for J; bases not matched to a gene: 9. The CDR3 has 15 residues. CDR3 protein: CASRGSGRYQETQYF. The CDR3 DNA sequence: TGTGCCAGCAGAGGTAGCGGGCGATATCAAGAGACCCAGTACTTC.

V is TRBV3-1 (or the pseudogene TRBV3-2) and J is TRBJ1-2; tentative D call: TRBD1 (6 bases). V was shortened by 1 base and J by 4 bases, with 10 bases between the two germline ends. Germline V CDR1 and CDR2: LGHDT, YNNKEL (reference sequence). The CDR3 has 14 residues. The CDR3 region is CASSQVGGIYGYTF. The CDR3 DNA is TGTGCCAGCAGCCAAGTAGGGGGGATCTATGGCTACACCTTC.

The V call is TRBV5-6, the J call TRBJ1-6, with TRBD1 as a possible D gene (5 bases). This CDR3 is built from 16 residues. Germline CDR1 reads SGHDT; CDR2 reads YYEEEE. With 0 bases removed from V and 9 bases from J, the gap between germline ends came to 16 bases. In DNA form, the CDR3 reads TGTGCCAGCAGCTTGGTTGGAGGGGTTGTCGGTTCACCCCTCCACTTT. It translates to CASSLVGGVVGSPLHF.

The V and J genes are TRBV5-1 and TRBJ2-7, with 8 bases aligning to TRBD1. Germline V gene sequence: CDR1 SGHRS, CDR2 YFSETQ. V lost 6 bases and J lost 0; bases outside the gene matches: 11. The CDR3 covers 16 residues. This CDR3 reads CASTTGVTGGSYEQYF. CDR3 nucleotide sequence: TGCGCCAGCACCACCGGGGTTACAGGGGGCTCCTACGAGCAGTACTTC.

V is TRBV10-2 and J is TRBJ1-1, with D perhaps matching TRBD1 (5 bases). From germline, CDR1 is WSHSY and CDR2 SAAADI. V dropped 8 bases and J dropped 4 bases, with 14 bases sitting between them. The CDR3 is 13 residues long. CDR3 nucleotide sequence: TGCGCCAGCCGGGACGTGGAGGGCACTGAAGCTTTCTTT. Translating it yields CASRDVEGTEAFF.

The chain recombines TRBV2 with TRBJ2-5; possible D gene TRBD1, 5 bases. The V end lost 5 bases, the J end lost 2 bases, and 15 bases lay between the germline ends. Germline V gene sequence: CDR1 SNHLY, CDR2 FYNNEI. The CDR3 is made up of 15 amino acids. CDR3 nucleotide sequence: TGTGCCAGCAGTCTCCTGGCAGGGCGGCAAGAGACCCAGTACTTC. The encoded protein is CASSLLAGRQETQYF.

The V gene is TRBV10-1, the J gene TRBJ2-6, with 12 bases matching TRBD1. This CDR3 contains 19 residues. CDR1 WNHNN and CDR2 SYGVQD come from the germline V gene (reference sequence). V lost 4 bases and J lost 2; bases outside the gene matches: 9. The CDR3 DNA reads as TGCGCCAGCAGTGGAGCTGGGACAGGGGGCGGCCCTGGGGCCAACGTCCTGACTTTC. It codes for CASSGAGTGGGPGANVLTF.

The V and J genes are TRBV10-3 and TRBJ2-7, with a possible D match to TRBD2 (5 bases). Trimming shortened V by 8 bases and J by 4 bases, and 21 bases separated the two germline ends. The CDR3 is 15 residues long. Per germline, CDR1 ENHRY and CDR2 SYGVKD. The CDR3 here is CAIHDPGYSSYEQYF. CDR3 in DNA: TGTGCCATCCACGACCCGGGGTACAGTTCTTACGAGCAGTACTTC.

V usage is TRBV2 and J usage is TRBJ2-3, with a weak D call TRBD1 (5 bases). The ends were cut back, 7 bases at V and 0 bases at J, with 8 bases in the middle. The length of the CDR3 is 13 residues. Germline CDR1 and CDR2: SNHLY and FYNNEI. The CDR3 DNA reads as TGTGCCAGCAAGGGGTTCAGCACAGATACGCAGTATTTT. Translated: CASKGFSTDTQYF.

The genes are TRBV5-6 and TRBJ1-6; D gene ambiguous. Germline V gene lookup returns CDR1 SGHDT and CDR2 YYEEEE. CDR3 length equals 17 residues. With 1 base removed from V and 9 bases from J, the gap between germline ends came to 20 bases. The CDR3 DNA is TGTGCCAGCAGCTTGAGTAACCTGCCTATTACCCCTTCACCCCTCCACTTT. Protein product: CASSLSNLPITPSPLHF.

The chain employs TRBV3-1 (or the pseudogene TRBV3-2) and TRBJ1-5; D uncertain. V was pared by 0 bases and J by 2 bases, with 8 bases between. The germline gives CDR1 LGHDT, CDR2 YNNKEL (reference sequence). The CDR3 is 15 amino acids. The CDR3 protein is CASSQDVAGNQPQHF. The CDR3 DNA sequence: TGTGCCAGCAGCCAAGATGTGGCTGGCAATCAGCCCCAGCATTTT.